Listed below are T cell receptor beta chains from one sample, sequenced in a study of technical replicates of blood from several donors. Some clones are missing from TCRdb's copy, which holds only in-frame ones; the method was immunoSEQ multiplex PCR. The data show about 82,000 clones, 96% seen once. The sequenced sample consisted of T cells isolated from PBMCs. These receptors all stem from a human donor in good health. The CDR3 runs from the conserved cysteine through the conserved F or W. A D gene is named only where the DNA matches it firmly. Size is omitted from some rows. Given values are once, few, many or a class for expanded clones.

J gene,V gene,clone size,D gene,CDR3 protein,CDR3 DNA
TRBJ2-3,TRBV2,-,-,CASRTRASTDTQYF,TGTGCCAGCAGGACTAGGGCTAGCACAGATACGCAGTATTTT
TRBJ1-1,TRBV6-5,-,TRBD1,CATQSYDRGAFF,TGTGCCACCCAATCATACGACAGGGGAGCTTTCTTT
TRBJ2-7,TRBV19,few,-,CASMYNYEQYF,TGTGCCAGTATGTACAACTACGAGCAGTACTTC
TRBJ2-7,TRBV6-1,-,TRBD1,CASDGDRVYEQYF,TGTGCCAGCGATGGGGACAGGGTCTACGAGCAGTACTTC
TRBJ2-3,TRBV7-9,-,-,CASSYYTDTQYF,TGTGCCAGCAGTTATTACACAGATACGCAGTATTTT
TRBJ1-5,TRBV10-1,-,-,CASSRAGNQPQHF,TGCGCCAGCAGCAGGGCCGGCAATCAGCCCCAGCATTTT
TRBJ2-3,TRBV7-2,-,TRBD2,CASRLAGFPADTQYF,TGTGCCAGCAGACTAGCGGGATTCCCGGCAGATACGCAGTATTTT
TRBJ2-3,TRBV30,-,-,CAWSPETGAYTDTQYF,TGTGCCTGGAGCCCAGAGACGGGTGCATACACAGATACGCAGTATTTT
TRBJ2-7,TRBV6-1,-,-,CASSEGVSETYEQYF,TGTGCCAGCAGTGAAGGTGTTAGCGAAACCTACGAGCAGTACTTC
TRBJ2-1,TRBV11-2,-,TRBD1,CASNQDRGAYNEQFF,TGTGCCAGCAACCAGGACAGGGGCGCCTACAATGAGCAGTTCTTC
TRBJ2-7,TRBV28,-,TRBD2,CASSSSGGLPFYEQYF,TGTGCCAGCAGTTCCTCGGGGGGGCTACCCTTCTACGAGCAGTACTTC
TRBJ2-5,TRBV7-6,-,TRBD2,CASSLNPPAGVRETQYF,TGTGCCAGCAGCTTAAACCCCCCAGCGGGAGTTCGAGAGACCCAGTACTTC
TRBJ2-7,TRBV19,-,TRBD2,CASSLLAGVSYEQYF,TGTGCCAGTAGTCTACTAGCGGGAGTTTCCTACGAGCAGTACTTC
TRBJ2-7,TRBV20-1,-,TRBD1,CSATGTDEQYF,TGCAGTGCTACCGGGACAGACGAGCAGTACTTC
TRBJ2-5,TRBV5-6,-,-,CASSLFVQGKETQYF,TGTGCCAGCAGCTTGTTCGTGCAGGGTAAAGAGACCCAGTACTTC
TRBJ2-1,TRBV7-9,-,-,CASSLAIGQSNEQFF,TGTGCCAGCAGCTTAGCGATTGGACAGAGCAATGAGCAGTTCTTC
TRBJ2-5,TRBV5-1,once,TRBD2,CASSLRLAEETQYF,TGCGCCAGCAGCTTGCGACTAGCGGAAGAGACCCAGTACTTC
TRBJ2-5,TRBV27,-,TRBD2,CASRAWGEGEQETQYF,TGTGCCAGCAGGGCCTGGGGGGAGGGAGAACAAGAGACCCAGTACTTC
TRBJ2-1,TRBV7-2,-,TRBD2,CASSLEAGKHNEQFF,TGTGCCAGCAGCTTAGAAGCGGGAAAACACAATGAGCAGTTCTTC
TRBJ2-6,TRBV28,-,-,CASRVTRGANVLTF,TGTGCCAGCAGGGTTACTCGCGGGGCCAACGTCCTGACTTTC
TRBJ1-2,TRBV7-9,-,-,CASSLARSIDGYTF,TGTGCCAGCAGCTTAGCGAGGTCCATAGATGGCTACACCTTC
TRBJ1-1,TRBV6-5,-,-,CASTLDRVNTEAFF,TGTGCCAGCACCCTTGACAGAGTGAACACTGAAGCTTTCTTT
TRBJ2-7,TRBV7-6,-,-,CASSPQGGYEQYF,TGTGCCAGCAGCCCCCAGGGGGGTTACGAGCAGTACTTC
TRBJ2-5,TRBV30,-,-,CAWSYPGPETQYF,TGTGCCTGGAGTTATCCGGGTCCAGAGACCCAGTACTTC
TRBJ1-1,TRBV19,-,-,CASSIGRGTEAFF,TGTGCCAGTAGTATAGGGCGGGGCACTGAAGCTTTCTTT
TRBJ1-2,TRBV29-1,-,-,CSVEDYRGYGYTF,TGCAGCGTTGAAGATTACCGGGGCTATGGCTACACCTTC
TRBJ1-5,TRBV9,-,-,CASSVDSSNQPQHF,TGTGCCAGCAGCGTGGACAGTAGCAATCAGCCCCAGCATTTT
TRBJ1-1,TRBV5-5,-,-,CASSQRGGGTEAFF,TGTGCCAGCAGCCAGAGAGGGGGGGGCACTGAAGCTTTCTTT
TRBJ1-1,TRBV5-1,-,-,CASTSGVGMNTEAFF,TGCGCCAGCACCTCGGGGGTGGGGATGAACACTGAAGCTTTCTTT
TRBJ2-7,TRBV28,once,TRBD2,CASSFYLAGVVEQYF,TGTGCCAGCAGTTTTTACCTAGCGGGAGTCGTCGAGCAGTACTTC
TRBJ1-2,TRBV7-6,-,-,CASSLDGEDGGYTF,TGTGCCAGCAGCTTAGACGGGGAGGATGGTGGCTACACCTTC
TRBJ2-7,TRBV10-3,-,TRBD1,CAIREGASSYEQYF,TGTGCCATCAGAGAGGGGGCAAGCTCCTACGAGCAGTACTTC
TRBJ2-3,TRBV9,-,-,CASSVVGTSTDTQYF,TGTGCCAGCAGCGTAGTCGGGACTAGCACAGATACGCAGTATTTT